These T cell receptor beta chains were read from a single sample in a study of OX40 agonist ivuxolimab in advanced cancers. Only in-frame clones appear in the TCRdb table, and some are missing; sequencing was by immunoSEQ multiplex PCR. The sample yields roughly 19,000 clones, 80% to 85% seen once. This specimen was CD4+ or CD8+ T cells sorted from blood, taken in a trial of the OX40 agonist ivuxolimab. Every receptor here comes from an adult with an advanced solid tumor such as melanoma, head and neck, liver or kidney cancer. Both conserved end residues are trimmed from each CDR3.

TRBJ2-5,TRBV11-2,ATQGRGLVVETQY
TRBJ2-3,TRBV4-3,ASSQDRAVMGDTQY
TRBJ2-5,TRBV6-1,ASSDEEETQY
TRBJ2-5,TRBV27,ASSIVGSAETQY
TRBJ2-2,TRBV13,ASSSWTSGGPNTGELF
TRBJ2-7,TRBV4-1,ASSQAVSESYEQY
TRBJ2-1,TRBV7-9,ASSPKGPSSYNEQF
TRBJ2-5,TRBV27,ASSLMGGGTETQY
TRBJ1-4,TRBV7-9,ASSFYLGHVEKLF
TRBJ2-3,TRBV27,ASSLVAGLSTDTQY
TRBJ1-1,TRBV4-1,ASSHLRQGKNTEAF
TRBJ2-7,TRBV13,ASSLDGDPRYEQY
TRBJ2-3,TRBV2,ATHRGHLSTDTQY
TRBJ2-2,TRBV30,ALTVADAPEINTGELF
TRBJ1-1,TRBV7-6,ASSYGLLGVITEAF
TRBJ1-5,TRBV19,ASARRGEGQPQH
TRBJ2-2,TRBV7-3,ASSLGSGELF
TRBJ2-3,TRBV11-2,ASSFWGRSTDTQY
TRBJ2-2,TRBV6-5,ASSYGGTGELF
TRBJ1-3,TRBV7-9,ASSLPISRSGNTIY
TRBJ2-3,TRBV27,ASSQGLSTDTQY
TRBJ1-3,TRBV9,ASSAFGGSGNTIY
TRBJ1-2,TRBV27,ASSKRDRGGVYT
TRBJ2-5,TRBV4-3,ASSQDLGSGETQY
TRBJ1-1,TRBV13,ASSRPGTGTTEAF
TRBJ2-7,TRBV15,ATSTLLGQFYEQY
TRBJ2-7,TRBV6-6,ASSLQGYEQY
TRBJ2-7,TRBV9,ASSPTGAPTYEQY
TRBJ2-1,TRBV6-4,ASSNGPLNEQF
TRBJ2-3,TRBV30,AWLRTDTQY
TRBJ2-7,TRBV19,ASSLRGAYEQY
TRBJ2-4,TRBV5-6,ASSPTQGAKNIQY
TRBJ1-2,TRBV7-9,ASSLVVPGVTDGYT
TRBJ2-7,TRBV28,ASSLRTGSYEQY
TRBJ1-1,TRBV19,ASQRGVTEAF
TRBJ2-7,TRBV19,ASSMTGGAYEQY
TRBJ2-1,TRBV27,ASRMLGQGGNEQF
TRBJ2-3,TRBV28,ASSSLSSLPDGTDTQY
TRBJ1-3,TRBV30,AWKQAGNTIY
TRBJ2-7,TRBV6-5,ASSSAGGSNEQY
TRBJ2-6,TRBV6-5,ATRPSGANVLT
TRBJ1-5,TRBV6-1,ASSEGGRGQPQH
TRBJ2-7,TRBV5-1,ASSLGDSSYEQY
TRBJ1-5,TRBV7-2,ASSWGGYYGSNQPQH
TRBJ1-2,TRBV2,ASRGVRDGYT
TRBJ2-2,TRBV19,ASSIDGAGELF
TRBJ2-7,TRBV4-3,ASSPRGGGPSEQY
TRBJ2-2,TRBV11-3,ASSLAPPGTRRANTGELF
TRBJ2-7,TRBV4-1,ASSQGWDETGYYEQY
TRBJ2-5,TRBV11-2,ASSPPGWRRQETQY
TRBJ2-7,TRBV2,ASSTVGRSPEQY
TRBJ2-3,TRBV29-1,SENVVSTDTQY
-,TRBV19,ASSRTGGSYEQY
TRBJ1-5,TRBV28,ASRYIYGNQPQH
TRBJ2-6,TRBV19,ASSIPDSGANVLT
TRBJ1-6,TRBV5-2,ASSLARDNSPLH
TRBJ2-3,TRBV11-3,ASSLTGGHTDTQY
TRBJ1-2,TRBV4-3,ASSQGTANYGYT
TRBJ2-3,TRBV19,ASSLPTGRLTDTQY
TRBJ2-7,TRBV6-6,ASSPADGYEQY